This T cell receptor (beta chain) was observed in a study of blood T cell repertoires in COVID-19. Study background: The United States, Italy and Spain were the sources of the acute and convalescent COVID-19 samples. T cells, B-cell-depleted T cells, or PBMCs supplied cDNA or gDNA.

Per the original data handling: Nucleated cell number was recorded as an estimate derived from reference gene primer amplification. Here immunoSEQ multiplex PCR was the method, and the copy in TCRdb shows in-frame clones only, minus some. The DNA was the basis for D and trimming; V, J and clone size are from that table. The table records about 220,000 clones, 70% to 90% of them present only once. The ends lost 2 bases at V and 15 bases at J; junction bases unmatched: 2. This CDR3 comprises 11 residues. Germline V gene lookup returns CDR1 MNHEY and CDR2 SVGEGT. The specimen sequenced was peripheral blood. The chain joins TRBV6-2 or TRBV6-3 to TRBJ2-1, with TRBD2 matching 9 bases. The sequence derives from a man aged 50-59 years who had recovered from COVID-19. The CDR3 nucleotides are TGTGCCAGCAGTTACGGGACTAGCCTGTTCTTC. Residues: CASSYGTSLFF.